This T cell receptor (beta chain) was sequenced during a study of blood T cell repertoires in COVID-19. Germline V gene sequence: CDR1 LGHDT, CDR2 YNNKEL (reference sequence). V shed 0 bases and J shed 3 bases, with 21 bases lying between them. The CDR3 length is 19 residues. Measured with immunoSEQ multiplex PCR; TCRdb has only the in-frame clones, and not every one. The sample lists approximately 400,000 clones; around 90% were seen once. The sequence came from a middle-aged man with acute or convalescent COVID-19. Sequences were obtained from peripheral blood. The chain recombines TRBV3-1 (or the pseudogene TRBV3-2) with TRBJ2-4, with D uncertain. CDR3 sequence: CASSQDEVPEHRVKNIQYF. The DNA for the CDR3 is TGTGCCAGCAGCCAAGATGAAGTTCCCGAACACCGGGTCAAAAACATTCAGTACTTC.